What follows are 28 T cell receptor beta chains derived from one specimen sequenced in a study of blood T cell repertoires in COVID-19. This table comes from immunoSEQ multiplex PCR, and its TCRdb copy is limited to in-frame clones, with some not included. The sample yields roughly 14,000 clones, 75% to 90% seen once. The sequencing sample was made of peripheral blood. These receptors were collected from a human donor in a cohort sampled during active COVID-19.

The rearrangement joins TRBV7-9 to TRBJ1-1; TRBD1 matches 7 bases. The ends lost 5 bases at V and 6 bases at J; junction bases unmatched: 6. The CDR3 sequence is 13 residues long. Germline CDR1 is SEHNR and CDR2 is FQNEAQ (reference sequence). The CDR3: CASSDDRDPEAFF. In nucleotides, the CDR3 is TGTGCCAGCAGCGATGACAGGGACCCTGAAGCTTTCTTT. Variable domain in full (rest from reference TRBV7-9 and TRBJ1-1): DTGVSQNPRHKITKRGQNVTFRCDPISEHNRLYWYRQTLGQGPEFLTYFQNEAQLEKSRLLSDRFSAERPKGSFSTLEIQRTEQGDSAMYLCASSDDRDPEAFFGQGTRLTVV.

V is TRBV7-2 and J is TRBJ2-3; possible D gene TRBD2, 5 bases. V was shortened by 1 base and J by 3 bases, with 8 bases between the two germline ends. The CDR3 is 14 amino acids. The germline CDR1 and CDR2 sequences are SGHTA and FQGNSA. The CDR3 DNA reads TGTGCCAGCAGCTTAGACAGAGGGACAGATACGCAGTATTTT. It yields the protein CASSLDRGTDTQYF.

The V and J genes are TRBV9 and TRBJ2-1; possibly TRBD1 for D (6 bases). CDR3 length: 14 residues. Trimming cost V 0 bases and J 10 bases, with 14 bases left between them. The V gene's germline CDR1 is SGDLS and CDR2 YYNGEE. CDR3 nucleotides: TGTGCCAGCAGCGTAGACGTCAGGGGCTCCGAGCAGTTCTTC. This sequence encodes CASSVDVRGSEQFF.

The CDR3 DNA follows: TGTGCCAGCAGTTACGAGGGGGCGCGTTCCTACGAGCAGTACTTC. It is translated as CASSYEGARSYEQYF. The chain joins TRBV6-6 to TRBJ2-7; 7 bases match TRBD1. V was pared by 2 bases and J by 1 base, with 5 bases of the junction left unmatched. The length of the CDR3 is 15 residues. Germline lookup yields CDR1 MNHNY and CDR2 SVGAGI (reference sequence).

This chain links TRBV19 with TRBJ2-7; 7 bases are a match to TRBD1. The CDR3 runs to 15 residues. V dropped 1 base and J dropped 6; count of bases not matched to a gene: 9. Germline CDR1 reads LNHDA; CDR2 reads SQIVND (reference sequence). CDR3 nucleotide sequence: TGTGCCAGTAGTATAGTCGGGACAGCGAGCCGCGAGCAGTACTTC. Its protein product is CASSIVGTASREQYF.

V and J are TRBV6-1 and TRBJ2-7, with TRBD1 as a possible D gene (5 bases). CDR3 length equals 16 residues. Trimming shortened V by 0 bases and J by 0 bases, and 12 bases separated the two germline ends. Germline CDR1 reads MNHNS; CDR2 reads SASEGT. CDR3: CASSEAPLGVSYEQYF. In DNA form, the CDR3 reads TGTGCCAGCAGTGAAGCTCCCTTAGGGGTCTCCTACGAGCAGTACTTC.

This chain joins TRBV29-1 and TRBJ2-3; possibly TRBD2 for D (7 bases). The CDR3 spans 14 residues. Trimming shortened V by 6 bases and J by 4 bases, and 17 bases separated the two germline ends. In germline, CDR1 is SQVTM, CDR2 ANQGSEA. CDR3 loop: CSVGASGAPDTQYF. CDR3 sequence (DNA): TGCAGCGTGGGGGCTAGCGGAGCCCCAGATACGCAGTATTTT.

The genes are TRBV10-3 and TRBJ1-3; tentatively, D is TRBD1 (6 bases). This CDR3 is 12 amino acids long. Germline CDR1 ENHRY, CDR2 SYGVKD. V was shortened by 7 bases and J by 4 bases, with 8 bases between the two germline ends. As DNA, the CDR3 is TGTGCCATCACAGGGGCAGGAAACACCATATATTTT. This sequence encodes CAITGAGNTIYF.

The genes are TRBV7-9 and TRBJ1-6; D not certain. This CDR3 contains 13 residues. The ends were cut back, 1 base at V and 10 bases at J, with 8 bases in the middle. Germline loops: CDR1 SEHNR, CDR2 FQNEAQ (reference sequence). The CDR3 region is CASSLEVESPLHF. CDR3 coding DNA: TGTGCCAGCAGCTTAGAAGTTGAGTCACCCCTCCACTTT. Filled out from reference TRBV7-9 and TRBJ1-6, the complete variable domain reads DTGVSQNPRHKITKRGQNVTFRCDPISEHNRLYWYRQTLGQGPEFLTYFQNEAQLEKSRLLSDRFSAERPKGSFSTLEIQRTEQGDSAMYLCASSLEVESPLHFGNGTRLTVT.

The chain uses TRBV6-5 and TRBJ1-1; D is unresolved. The germline V gene encodes CDR1 MNHEY and CDR2 SVGAGI. The CDR3 has 13 amino acids. The V end was cut by 7 bases, the J end by 4 bases, with 13 bases between. The CDR3 region has the DNA TGTGCCAGCACCCGAGACACTTCCACTGAAGCTTTCTTT. It specifies CASTRDTSTEAFF.

This clone has only one observation. The chain joins TRBV7-2 to TRBJ1-2; D gene unclear. The CDR3 spans 11 residues. CDR1 and CDR2 from the germline V gene are SGHTA and FQGNSA. V dropped 2 bases and J dropped 5 bases, with 3 bases sitting between them. The CDR3 loop is CASSLYYGYTF. CDR3 nucleotide sequence: TGTGCCAGCAGCTTATATTATGGCTACACCTTC.

The rearrangement joins TRBV18 to TRBJ1-2; D perhaps matches TRBD1 (6 bases). CDR3 length equals 13 residues. The germline V gene encodes CDR1 KGHSH and CDR2 LQKENI. Trimming removed 5 bases from V and 2 bases from J, with 9 bases in between. This CDR3 is CASSVTGNYGYTF. The CDR3 nucleotides are TGTGCCAGCTCAGTTACAGGGAACTATGGCTACACCTTC.

The V call is TRBV13, the J call TRBJ2-1, with D possibly TRBD2 on 6 matching bases. This CDR3 is 15 amino acids long. V was trimmed by 2 bases and J by 6 bases, leaving 14 bases between them. From germline, CDR1 is PRHDT and CDR2 FYEKMQ (reference sequence). For the CDR3, the DNA is TGTGCCAGCAGCTTAAGGGACTCGCCGGTCAATGAGCAGTTCTTC. It encodes CASSLRDSPVNEQFF.

This chain links TRBV4-1 with TRBJ1-4; D remains ambiguous. The CDR3 is 17 amino acids. Germline lookup yields CDR1 MGHRA and CDR2 YSYEKL. Trimming left V 0 bases short and J 3 bases short, with 14 bases between. Here the CDR3 DNA reads TGCGCCAGCAGCCAAGATGGAGCCGGCGGGGCTAATGAAAAACTGTTTTTT. Translated: CASSQDGAGGANEKLFF.

The CDR3 DNA reads as TGTGCCAGCAGAAAGACCGGGACAGGGGCCACAGATACGCAGTATTTT. It codes for CASRKTGTGATDTQYF. This chain links TRBV11-2 with TRBJ2-3; 10 bases fit TRBD1. Germline trimming cut 6 bases from V and 2 bases from J; bases unmatched to any gene: 8. Looked up from germline, CDR1 is SGHAT and CDR2 is FQNNGV. CDR3 length equals 16 residues.

The genes are TRBV4-3 and TRBJ2-5; a weak D match, TRBD1 (6 bases). V lost 4 bases and J 4 bases, leaving 13 bases between the germline ends. Germline V gene lookup returns CDR1 LGHNA and CDR2 YSLEER. The CDR3 consists of 14 residues. The CDR3 loop is CASSRTRGGETQYF. The CDR3 nucleotides are TGCGCCAGCAGCCGGACCAGGGGTGGAGAGACCCAGTACTTC.

This clone has a single count. J is TRBJ2-7 and V is TRBV7-3; 9 bases are shared with TRBD1. The V gene's germline CDR1 is SGHTA and CDR2 FQGTGA. V lost 5 bases and J lost 5; bases outside the gene matches: 13. The CDR3 loop spans 16 amino acids. CDR3: CASSALGGTGLHEQYF. The DNA for the CDR3 is TGTGCCAGCAGCGCTCTAGGAGGGACAGGGCTCCACGAGCAGTACTTC.

This sequence joins TRBV7-2 and TRBJ2-2, with 12 positions matching TRBD2. Germline values: CDR1 SGHTA, CDR2 FQGNSA. Germline trimming cut 3 bases from V and 1 base from J; bases unmatched to any gene: 0. The CDR3 totals 16 residues. The CDR3 DNA follows: TGTGCCAGCAGCTTGGGACTAGCGGGGAACACCGGGGAGCTGTTTTTT. Translating it yields CASSLGLAGNTGELFF.

This chain connects TRBV7-9 to TRBJ2-2, with D perhaps TRBD1 (7 bases). CDR1 is SEHNR and CDR2 is FQNEAQ in the germline V gene (reference sequence). The CDR3 is 17 residues long. Trimming cost V 4 bases and J 2 bases, with 17 bases left between them. The CDR3 DNA follows: TGTGCCAGCAGCTCCGACGGCGGGACAGCTAACACCGGGGAGCTGTTTTTT. Protein: CASSSDGGTANTGELFF.

The chain couples TRBV3-1 (or the pseudogene TRBV3-2) to TRBJ2-3; D gene ambiguous. CDR1 is LGHDT and CDR2 is YNNKEL in the germline V gene (reference sequence). V lost 8 bases and J 4 bases, leaving 10 bases between the germline ends. The CDR3 is 12 residues long. CDR3: CASSTRADTQYF. In DNA, the CDR3 is TGTGCCAGCTCCACCCGGGCAGATACGCAGTATTTT.

The chain carries TRBV4-2 and TRBJ2-7; weak D call: TRBD1 (6 bases). The V and J ends lost 4 bases and 0 bases respectively, with 7 bases between them. CDR1 and CDR2 (germline): LGHNA, YNFKEQ. This CDR3 comprises 13 residues. CDR3 residues: CASSRGHSYEQYF. The CDR3 DNA sequence: TGTGCCAGCAGCCGGGGACACTCCTACGAGCAGTACTTC.

In DNA, the CDR3 is TGTGCCAGCAGTCAATCCACCCCGGACAGGGGCGGTTCACCCCTCCACTTT. Protein product: CASSQSTPDRGGSPLHF. The chain employs TRBV27 and TRBJ1-6; TRBD1 matches at 9 bases. V was pared by 5 bases and J by 9 bases, with 14 bases of the junction left unmatched. The CDR3 sequence is 17 residues long. CDR1 and CDR2 from the germline V gene are MNHEY and SMNVEV (reference sequence).

This clone has a single count. This chain uses TRBV18 with TRBJ2-2; 9 bases line up with TRBD2. With 5 bases clipped from V and 4 bases from J, the junction kept 5 bases outside the gene matches. Germline assignment: CDR1 KGHSH and CDR2 LQKENI. The CDR3 runs to 15 residues. In nucleotides, the CDR3 is TGTGCCAGCTCATCGACTAGCGGATTCACCGGGGAGCTGTTTTTT. This sequence encodes CASSSTSGFTGELFF.

V and J are TRBV9 and TRBJ2-2; D unresolved. The CDR3 sequence is 14 residues long. The germline V gene encodes CDR1 SGDLS and CDR2 YYNGEE. Deletions cut 7 bases from V and 0 bases from J, with 10 bases between. The CDR3 protein is CASSLNANTGELFF. Here the CDR3 DNA reads TGTGCCAGCTCTCTAAACGCGAACACCGGGGAGCTGTTTTTT.

The chain couples TRBV9 to TRBJ2-7; TRBD1 aligns across 7 bases. Trimming at V came to 4 bases and at J to 5 bases, leaving 12 bases not matched to a gene. The CDR3 is 15 residues long. Germline lookup yields CDR1 SGDLS and CDR2 YYNGEE. The CDR3 DNA sequence: TGTGCCAGCAGCCCGCAAACAGGGGACATCGACGAGCAGTACTTC. Translation: CASSPQTGDIDEQYF.

The chain links TRBV4-2 to TRBJ1-1; 10 bases agree with TRBD1. The CDR3 sequence is 15 residues long. From germline, CDR1 is LGHNA and CDR2 YNFKEQ. J lost 5 bases, V lost 1 base, and 4 bases had no gene match. The CDR3 region has the DNA TGTGCCAGCAGCCAAGGTGGGGACAGGGGTACTGAAGCTTTCTTT. Translation: CASSQGGDRGTEAFF.

V gene TRBV2 combines with J gene TRBJ1-3, with TRBD1 matching over 7 bases. CDR3 length equals 13 residues. Germline V gene data show CDR1 as SNHLY and CDR2 as FYNNEI. Losses at the gene ends were 5 bases for V and 8 bases for J; bases not matched to a gene: 6. CDR3 sequence reads: CASSQDRLDTIYF. CDR3 in DNA: TGTGCCAGCAGTCAGGACAGGCTGGACACCATATATTTT.

The sample holds one count of this clone. The chain couples TRBV7-9 to TRBJ2-3, with D maybe TRBD1 (8 bases). CDR1 and CDR2 from the germline V gene are SEHNR and FQNEAQ (reference sequence). This CDR3 is built from 15 residues. Trimming removed 5 bases from V and 4 bases from J, with 16 bases in between. The CDR3 loop is CASSMLTGGADTQYF. The CDR3 DNA sequence: TGTGCCAGCAGCATGCTCACAGGGGGGGCAGATACGCAGTATTTT.